This TCR beta chain was obtained from a study of spatial heterogeneity in lung cancer. TCRdb analysed the 5' RACE reads with MiXCR anew, one entry per CDR3 protein. The sample includes around 11,000 distinct CDR3 sequences, approximately 6.3% of them seen just once. Many counts were recorded for this clonotype. Time point given: sample taken at primary tumor resection. Samples were donated by 72 untreated early-stage non-small cell lung cancer patients. Sequencing of whole RNA from tumor, nontumor lung or frozen PBMC involved no sorting. The sequencing here drew on PBMCs, taken at surgery. The TCR comes from a male donor with early-stage non-small cell lung cancer.

DNA for the CDR3: TGCAGCGTGAAAGGTGTTGGATCGGGTACCTACGAGCAGTACTTC. The encoded protein is CSVKGVGSGTYEQYF. V and J are TRBV29-1 and TRBJ2-7; unclear D gene. Trimming took 6 bases from V and 2 from J, leaving 20 bases between them. Germline V lookup: CDR1 SQVTM, CDR2 ANQGSEA. The CDR3 loop spans 15 amino acids.